These 5 T cell receptor beta chains share one sample of origin, sequenced in a study of T cell responses to AZD1222 COVID-19 vaccine. Measured with immunoSEQ multiplex PCR; TCRdb has only the in-frame clones, and not every one. The sample lists some 200,000 clones, about 87% occurring once. This material consisted of peripheral blood, taken on day 0 of AZD1222 vaccination. These receptors originate from an adult in good health.

The chain links TRBV18 to TRBJ2-3, with TRBD1 as a possible D gene (6 bases). Germline CDR1 and CDR2: KGHSH and LQKENI. The V gene lost 3 bases and the J gene lost 4 bases, with 14 bases spanning the gap. This CDR3 region has 15 residues. The CDR3 loop is CASSPFRDTADTQYF. CDR3 bases: TGTGCCAGCTCACCGTTCCGGGACACCGCAGATACGCAGTATTTT. Drawing the rest from reference TRBV18 and TRBJ2-3, the complete variable domain is NAGVMQNPRHLVRRRGQEARLRCSPMKGHSHVYWYRQLPEEGLKFMVYLQKENIIDESGMPKERFSAEFPKEGPSILRIQQVVRGDSAAYFCASSPFRDTADTQYFGPGTRLTVL.

The rearrangement links TRBV15 to TRBJ2-2; D unclear. V was clipped by 1 base and J by 8 bases, with 11 bases between them. The germline gives CDR1 LNHNV, CDR2 YYDKDF (reference sequence). The CDR3 contains 14 residues. The CDR3 region is CATSRGTRRGELFF. Written as DNA, the CDR3 is TGTGCCACCAGCAGAGGAACGAGGAGAGGGGAGCTGTTTTTT. The entire variable domain, with the rest obtained from reference TRBV15 and TRBJ2-2, is as follows: DAMVIQNPRYQVTQFGKPVTLSCSQTLNHNVMYWYQQKSSQAPKLLFHYYDKDFNNEADTPDNFQSRRPNTSFCFLDIRSPGLGDTAMYLCATSRGTRRGELFFGEGSRLTVL.

This clone was observed once. The chain carries TRBV19 and TRBJ2-3; TRBD2 matches 10 bases. The V gene end was trimmed by 3 bases and the J gene end by 1 base; junction bases not matched to a gene: 13. The CDR3 extends over 19 amino acids. The germline gives CDR1 LNHDA, CDR2 SQIVND (reference sequence). The CDR3 loop is CASSISLLSSGGRTDTQYF. The CDR3, as DNA: TGTGCCAGTAGTATTTCCCTACTCTCTAGCGGGGGCCGCACAGATACGCAGTATTTT.

The V gene is TRBV2, the J gene TRBJ1-5; perhaps TRBD1 as D (5 bases). Germline-derived CDR1 and CDR2 are SNHLY and FYNNEI. The CDR3 is 15 amino acids. V dropped 4 bases and J dropped 0 bases, with 10 bases sitting between them. CDR3 DNA sequence: TGTGCCAGCAGTGGGACATCATATAGCAATCAGCCCCAGCATTTT. Its translation: CASSGTSYSNQPQHF.

This chain uses TRBV30 with TRBJ1-2; weak D call: TRBD1 (5 bases). CDR1 and CDR2 from the germline V gene are GTSNPN and SVGIG (reference sequence). Trimming took off 0 bases at V and 5 bases at J, with 10 bases between the two ends. The CDR3 extends over 13 amino acids. The CDR3 DNA reads as TGTGCCTGGAGTGTGGGGGAACTGTATGGCTACACCTTC. Its protein is CAWSVGELYGYTF.